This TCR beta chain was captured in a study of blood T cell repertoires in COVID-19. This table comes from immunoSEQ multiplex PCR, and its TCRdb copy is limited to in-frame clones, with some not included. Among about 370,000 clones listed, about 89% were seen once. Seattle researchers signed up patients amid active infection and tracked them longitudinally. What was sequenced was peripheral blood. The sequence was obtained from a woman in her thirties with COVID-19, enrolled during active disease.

The CDR3 DNA reads as TGTGCCAGCAGCTGGGGGCGGTCTTCGAATGAAAAACTGTTTTTT. This encodes CASSWGRSSNEKLFF. The chain carries TRBV5-4 and TRBJ1-4, with D possibly matching TRBD1 (6 bases). Per the germline V gene, CDR1 is SGHNT and CDR2 is YYREEE (reference sequence). Trimming removed 3 bases at V and 5 bases at J, with 14 bases between. This CDR3 spans 15 amino acids.